The source of this TCR beta chain is a study of Graves' ophthalmopathy and Graves' hyperthyroidism. This clonotype has at least ten counts. V was pared by 6 bases and J by 7 bases, with 7 bases of the junction left unmatched. The CDR3 covers 15 residues. The germline V gene encodes CDR1 MDHEN and CDR2 SYDVKM. The authors amplified TCR beta CDR3 regions, and they did so from RNA transcripts for repertoire sequencing. RT-PCR was first run with HTBI primers, then multiplex PCR in a second round. In TCRdb, the multiplex PCR reads were re-called with MiXCR into one record per CDR3 protein. The sample has 450,000 or so distinct CDR3 sequences, 13% to 15% seen once; the top ten hold 8% to 10%. Patients were left out if they had other autoimmune diseases, uncontrolled infections, pregnancy or lactation.

The V gene is TRBV28, the J gene TRBJ1-6, with 9 bases that match TRBD1. The sample comprised blood. The origin of this receptor is a woman aged 25 to 45 with Graves' ophthalmopathy. This CDR3 is CASSLQGALNSPLHF. CDR3 sequence (DNA): TGTGCCAGCAGCTTACAGGGGGCGCTGAATTCACCCCTCCACTTT. The complete variable domain, with remaining parts taken from reference TRBV28 and TRBJ1-6, reads DVKVTQSSRYLVKRTGEKVFLECVQDMDHENMFWYRQDPGLGLRLIYFSYDVKMKEKGDIPEGYSVSREKKERFSLILESASTNQTSMYLCASSLQGALNSPLHFGNGTRLTVT.